The clone carrying this T cell receptor beta chain was seen a few times. Its matching antigen is unknown. The data were obtained in a study of Graves' ophthalmopathy and Graves' hyperthyroidism. The study enrolled ophthalmopathy donors with moderate-to-severe activity, CAS ≥3, NOSPECS ≥4 and duration under 3 months. Additional autoimmune diseases, uncontrolled infections, pregnancy or lactation disqualified patients. The PBMCs were taken from around 9.1 ml of fresh peripheral blood. Germline CDR1 reads SGHRS; CDR2 reads YFSETQ. The CDR3 runs 14 residues. Between the trimmed V and J ends, which lost 4 bases and 1 base, there was a span of 11 bases. RNA transcripts provided the template for amplifying TCR beta CDR3 regions. HTBI primers primed a first-round RT-PCR, and a second-round multiplex PCR followed. TCRdb re-derived calls from the multiplex PCR reads in MiXCR, one entry per CDR3 protein. In the table there are hundreds of thousands of distinct CDR3 sequences, about 40% of which are singletons.

The study, taken as a whole, reports: Most expanded thyroid clonotypes above 0.001 frequency also appeared in blood.

The chain couples TRBV5-1 to TRBJ1-1; D not resolved. Sequenced material: peripheral blood. This TCR came from an adult man with Graves' ophthalmopathy. The CDR3 DNA is TGCGCCAGCAGCCCTAATATGGGGAACACTGAAGCTTTCTTT. This gives the protein CASSPNMGNTEAFF. Full variable domain (remainder filled in from reference TRBV5-1 and TRBJ1-1): KAGVTQTPRYLIKTRGQQVTLSCSPISGHRSVSWYQQTPGQGLQFLFEYFSETQRNKGNFPGRFSGRQFSNSRSEMNVSTLELGDSALYLCASSPNMGNTEAFFGQGTRLTVV.